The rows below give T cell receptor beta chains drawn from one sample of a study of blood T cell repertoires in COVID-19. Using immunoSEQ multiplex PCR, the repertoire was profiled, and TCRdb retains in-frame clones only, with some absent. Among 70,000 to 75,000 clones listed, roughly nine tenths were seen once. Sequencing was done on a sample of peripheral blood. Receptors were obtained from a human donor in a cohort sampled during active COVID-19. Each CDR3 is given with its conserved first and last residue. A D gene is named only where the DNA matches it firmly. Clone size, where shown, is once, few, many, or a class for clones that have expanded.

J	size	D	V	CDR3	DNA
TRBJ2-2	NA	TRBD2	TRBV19	CASTRWGGNTGELFF	TGTGCCAGTACCCGATGGGGGGGGAACACCGGGGAGCTGTTTTTT
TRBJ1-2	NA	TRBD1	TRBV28	CASRKQGVYGYTF	TGTGCCAGCAGGAAACAGGGGGTCTATGGCTACACCTTC
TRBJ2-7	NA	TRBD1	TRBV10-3	CAIRAGTVPYEQYF	TGTGCCATCAGAGCCGGGACAGTACCCTACGAGCAGTACTTC
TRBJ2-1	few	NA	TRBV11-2	CASSLDMRTHEQFF	TGTGCCAGCAGCTTAGATATGAGGACTCACGAGCAGTTCTTC
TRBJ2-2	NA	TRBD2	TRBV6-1	CASSEAGGINTGELFF	TGTGCCAGCAGTGAAGCCGGGGGGATTAACACCGGGGAGCTGTTTTTT
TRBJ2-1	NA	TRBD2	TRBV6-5	CASSHRTSGYNEQFF	TGTGCCAGCAGTCATCGGACTAGCGGGTACAATGAGCAGTTCTTC
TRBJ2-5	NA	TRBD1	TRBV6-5	CASSWTGEETQYF	TGTGCCAGCAGTTGGACAGGGGAAGAGACCCAGTACTTC
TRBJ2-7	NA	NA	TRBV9	CASSVAVQGEQYF	TGTGCCAGCAGCGTAGCCGTACAGGGAGAGCAGTACTTC
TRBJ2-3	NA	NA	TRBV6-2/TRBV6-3	CASSYGGRQSTDTQYF	TGTGCCAGCAGTTACGGAGGCAGGCAGTCCACAGATACGCAGTATTTT
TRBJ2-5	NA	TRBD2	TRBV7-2	CASSALPGRGKETQYF	TGTGCCAGCAGCGCACTCCCCGGGCGGGGGAAAGAGACCCAGTACTTC
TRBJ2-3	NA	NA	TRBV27	CASSFAGGPDTQYF	TGTGCCAGCAGTTTTGCAGGGGGGCCAGATACGCAGTATTTT
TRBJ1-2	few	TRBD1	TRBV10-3	CAITTGTDRGYNGYTF	TGTGCCATCACCACCGGGACAGATAGGGGCTATAATGGCTACACCTTC
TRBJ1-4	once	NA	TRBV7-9	CASTMTERNEKLFF	TGTGCCAGCACCATGACAGAGCGAAATGAAAAACTGTTTTTT
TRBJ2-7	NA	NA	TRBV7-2	CASSLRLASNQYEQYF	TGTGCCAGCAGCTTAAGGCTAGCGTCGAATCAATACGAGCAGTACTTC
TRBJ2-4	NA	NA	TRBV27	CASGLTGDGKNIQYF	TGTGCCAGCGGCCTGACGGGGGACGGCAAAAACATTCAGTACTTC
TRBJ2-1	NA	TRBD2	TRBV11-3	CASSLGLAGYNEQFF	TGTGCCAGCAGCTTAGGGCTAGCGGGTTACAATGAGCAGTTCTTC
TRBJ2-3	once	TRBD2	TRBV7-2	CASSPTPSRGGAQYF	TGTGCCAGCAGCCCCACACCCTCCCGGGGGGGCGCGCAGTATTTT
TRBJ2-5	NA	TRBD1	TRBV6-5	CASSYRDRGPETQYF	TGTGCCAGCAGTTACCGGGACAGAGGACCAGAGACCCAGTACTTC
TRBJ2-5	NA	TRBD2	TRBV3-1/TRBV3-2	CASSQGGTSGFQTQYF	TGTGCCAGCAGCCAAGGGGGCACTAGCGGGTTTCAGACCCAGTACTTC
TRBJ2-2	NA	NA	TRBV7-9	CASRPDRANTGELFF	TGTGCCAGCAGACCAGACAGAGCGAACACCGGGGAGCTGTTTTTT
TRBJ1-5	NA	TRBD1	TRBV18	CASSPVDRGSNQPQHF	TGTGCCAGCTCACCGGTCGACAGGGGGAGCAATCAGCCCCAGCATTTT
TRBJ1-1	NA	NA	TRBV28	CASFGGGVNTEAFF	TGTGCCAGCTTCGGTGGAGGGGTGAACACTGAAGCTTTCTTT
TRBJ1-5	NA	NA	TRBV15	CATSRDRSNQPQHF	TGTGCCACCAGCAGAGACAGGAGCAATCAGCCCCAGCATTTT
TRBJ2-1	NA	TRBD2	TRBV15	CATSRDFSGINEQFF	TGTGCCACCAGCAGAGACTTTAGCGGGATCAATGAGCAGTTCTTC